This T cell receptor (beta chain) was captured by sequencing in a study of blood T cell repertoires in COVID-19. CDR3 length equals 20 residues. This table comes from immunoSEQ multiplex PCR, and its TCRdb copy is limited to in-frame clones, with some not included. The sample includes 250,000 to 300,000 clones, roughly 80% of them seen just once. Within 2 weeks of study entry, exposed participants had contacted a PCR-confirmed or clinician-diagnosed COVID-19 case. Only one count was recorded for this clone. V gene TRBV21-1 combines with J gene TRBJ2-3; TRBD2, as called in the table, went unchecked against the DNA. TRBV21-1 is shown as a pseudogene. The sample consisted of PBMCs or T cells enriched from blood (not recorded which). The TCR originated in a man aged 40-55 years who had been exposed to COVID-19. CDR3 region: CASSKPGTSGRWGCTDTQYF. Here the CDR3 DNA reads TGTGCCAGCAGCAAACCGGGGACTAGCGGGAGGTGGGGTTGCACAGATACGCAGTATTTT.